The present TCR beta chain was sequenced within a study of shared clonotypes between healthy human individuals. Study-level points and caveats: The expectation was that sequencing depth would affect clonotype sharing among donors.

Sequencing was at deep level. Original data processing: ImmunoSEQ supplied junction-only sequences lacking quality scores, so filtering was different. Some clones are missing from TCRdb's copy, which holds only in-frame ones; the method was immunoSEQ multiplex PCR. From that table come the V and J calls and clone size; the DNA was used to work out D and trimming. The repertoire holds about 510,000 clones, with 75% to 85% as singletons. On this clone itself: Its antigen is as yet unknown.

V lost 6 bases and J lost 10; bases outside the gene matches: 13. The CDR3 covers 15 residues. Germline lookup yields CDR1 WSHSY and CDR2 SAAADI. The receptor was isolated from a middle-aged woman in good health. Some clones in this sample may be carry-over from other donors' samples. Sequencing used PBMCs. The J gene is TRBJ2-1, the V gene TRBV10-2; 9 nucleotides align to TRBD2. CDR3 sequence reads: CASRAREGSGSEQFF. CDR3 coding DNA: TGCGCCAGCAGGGCGAGAGAGGGTAGCGGGAGCGAGCAGTTCTTC.